Included here is one T cell receptor (beta chain) sequence, with context. The antigen is undetermined. The data originate from a study of cytomegalovirus exposure and HLA in healthy donors. Study results and limitations: In a later analysis, across HLA loci, associated TCR counts were highest for DRB1, lowest for HLA-C.

It was with 60 Vbeta and 13 Jbeta primers that the PCR ran. Using immunoSEQ multiplex PCR, the repertoire was profiled, and TCRdb retains in-frame clones only, with some absent. The repertoire holds 150,000 to 200,000 clones, with approximately 80% as singletons. The V end lost 0 bases, the J end lost 4 bases, and 11 bases lay between the germline ends. Germline V lookup: CDR1 MGHRA, CDR2 YSYEKL. The length of the CDR3 is 15 residues. Sample: PBMCs. The sequence derives from a middle-aged woman in good health and CMV-seronegative. The chain joins TRBV4-1 to TRBJ2-3; weak D call: TRBD1 (6 bases). The CDR3, as DNA: TGCGCCAGCAGCCAAGATATTAGGGGGTCAGATACGCAGTATTTT. Protein product: CASSQDIRGSDTQYF.